This record covers a single TCR beta chain. Its specificity is not known. The protocol was immunoSEQ multiplex PCR, while the TCRdb copy is restricted to in-frame clones and leaves out a portion. This sample yields 35,000 to 45,000 clones, of which just under 75% are seen a single time; 33% belongs to the top ten. The data stem from a study of vaccination effects on CD4 cells after COVID-19. Study as a whole: Two recovered convalescent patients were sampled 16 days and one week pre-vaccination.

Regarding the study as a whole: Missing from the study were early post-infection timepoints, and its convalescent patients were few.

Deletions cut 0 bases from V and 4 bases from J, with 8 bases between. CDR1 and CDR2 from the germline V gene are SGDLS and YYNGEE. The CDR3 contains 14 residues. Before any sequencing was done, the ViraFEST assay used viral peptide pools to expand antigen-specific CD4+ T cells. Culture proceeded for approximately nine days, and CD4+ T cells were then isolated. PCR confirmed that the person was infected with SARS-CoV-2 between March and December 2020. It was on days 3 and 7 that half the medium was replaced with IL-2 medium. This sample comprised CD4+ T cells from PBMCs cultured with a peptide pool, obtained before COVID-19 vaccination. This chain links TRBV9 with TRBJ1-3; unclear D gene. This receptor was obtained from a human donor who had a prior SARS-CoV-2 infection. The CDR3, as DNA: TGTGCCAGCAGCGTAGAGGCAGTAGGAAACACCATATATTTT. It translates to CASSVEAVGNTIYF.